This TCR beta chain was obtained from a study of T-cell memory formation after mild COVID-19. The overall study: Largely, TCR clusters stayed within a single donor. Study findings and constraints: Contracting CD8+ clones were enriched in EMRA, CD4+ mainly in CM and EM. Cross-reactive memory appears to have joined, as suggested by some responding clones showing up in pre-infection memory. Day 37-peaking second-wave clones had unconfirmed SARS-CoV-2 specificity.

CDR3 length: 15 amino acids. V was pared by 0 bases and J by 2 bases, with 11 bases between. The germline V gene has CDR1 MGHRA and CDR2 YSYEKL. In this sample, this clonotype turned up many times. Antigen unknown. A single record per CDR3 protein comes from TCRdb applying MiXCR to the 5' RACE reads. The repertoire includes 410,000 or so distinct CDR3 sequences, more than 20% of them detected once, and around 13% sits in the top ten. This chain uses TRBV4-1 with TRBJ2-7, with D perhaps matching TRBD1 (6 bases). What was sequenced was PBMCs or a T cell subset sorted from them (not recorded which). The receptor was derived from an adult woman who had mild COVID-19 (a few samples of this study predate the infection). Cell type and time point are not known. CDR3 in DNA: TGCGCCAGCAGCCAAGAAGGGGGTTTACCCTACGAGCAGTACTTC. It yields the protein CASSQEGGLPYEQYF.